The 13 T cell receptor beta chains below were found in one sample sequenced in a study of identical twins. From the 5' RACE reads, TCRdb called clonotypes with MiXCR, one entry per CDR3 protein. This sample has 310,000 or so distinct CDR3 sequences, with more than 6.5% found just once. These data also featured in a second study, about yellow fever vaccine responses in identical twins.

The sample taken for sequencing was memory (CD45RO+) T cells sorted from blood. The receptors were gathered from a woman in her late teens or twenties in good health.

In its sample, this clonotype was seen many times. V and J are TRBV18 and TRBJ2-7; 10 bases align to TRBD2. The junction had 11 bases not matched to a gene; V was cut back by 3 bases and J by 0 bases. The CDR3 is 18 amino acids. In germline, CDR1 is KGHSH, CDR2 LQKENI. The CDR3 DNA is TGTGCCAGCTCACCTCTCTGGGCTAGCGGGGGAAGCTCCTACGAGCAGTACTTC. Translating it yields CASSPLWASGGSSYEQYF.

This clonotype appeared a few times. The J gene is TRBJ2-1, the V gene TRBV9, with D unresolved. The CDR3 sequence is 14 residues long. Germline V gene lookup returns CDR1 SGDLS and CDR2 YYNGEE. V was trimmed by 0 bases and J by 5 bases, leaving 9 bases between them. The CDR3 DNA reads TGTGCCAGCAGCGTAGATTTAGGGAACAATGAGCAGTTCTTC. This gives the protein CASSVDLGNNEQFF.

In this sample, this clonotype turned up many times. The rearrangement joins TRBV24-1 to TRBJ2-1; D ambiguous. There are 15 residues in the CDR3. V lost 5 bases and J 2 bases, leaving 12 bases between the germline ends. The germline CDR1 and CDR2 sequences are KGHDR and SFDVKD. The CDR3 coding sequence is TGTGCCACCAGTGGTGACGCTAATCCCTACAATGAGCAGTTCTTC. Its protein product is CATSGDANPYNEQFF.

This clonotype was observed many times. The chain is built from TRBV11-2 and TRBJ2-5, with TRBD2 identical over 7 bases. CDR1 SGHAT and CDR2 FQNNGV come from the germline V gene. Trimming at V came to 6 bases and at J to 7 bases, leaving 11 bases not matched to a gene. CDR3 size: 14 residues. In nucleotides, the CDR3 is TGTGCCAGCAGTATCCCTGCGGGGGTAGGGACCCAGTACTTC. This gives the protein CASSIPAGVGTQYF.

This clonotype was seen a few times. This chain links TRBV14 with TRBJ1-4; no definite D call. The CDR3 totals 15 residues. The V gene lost 5 bases and the J gene lost 3 bases, with 13 bases spanning the gap. The germline CDR1 and CDR2 sequences are SGHDN and FVKESK. The CDR3 DNA reads TGTGCCAGCAGCTCACGGAACAGCGCTAATGAAAAACTGTTTTTT. It translates to CASSSRNSANEKLFF. Based on the CDR3 plus reference TRBV14 and TRBJ1-4, the full variable domain is EAGVTQFPSHSVIEKGQTVTLRCDPISGHDNLYWYRRVMGKEIKFLLHFVKESKQDESGMPNNRFLAERTGGTYSTLKVQPAELEDSGVYFCASSSRNSANEKLFFGSGTQLSVL.

This clonotype was counted a few times. V and J are TRBV7-8 and TRBJ2-7; D might be TRBD1 (5 bases). The CDR3 sequence is 17 residues long. The V end was cut by 3 bases, the J end by 2 bases, with 20 bases between. Germline V gene sequence: CDR1 SGHVS, CDR2 FQNEAQ. The CDR3 region is CASSLGDSPDRTYEQYF. Written as DNA, the CDR3 is TGTGCCAGCAGCTTGGGCGACAGCCCCGATCGTACCTACGAGCAGTACTTC.

The V and J genes are TRBV7-6 and TRBJ2-1; 9 nucleotides line up with TRBD2. J was trimmed by 3 bases and V by 1 base; bases with no gene match: 7. The CDR3 contains 17 residues. Per germline, CDR1 SGHVS and CDR2 FNYEAQ. The CDR3 DNA is TGTGCCAGCAGCTTAGATGGCGGGGGGGCCAACTACAATGAGCAGTTCTTC. This codes for CASSLDGGGANYNEQFF.

This sequence joins TRBV7-2 and TRBJ2-5, with D perhaps TRBD2 (5 bases). The V end lost 5 bases, the J end lost 1 base, and 8 bases lay between the germline ends. This CDR3 has 13 residues. The germline CDR1 and CDR2 sequences are SGHTA and FQGNSA. CDR3 DNA: TGTGCCAGCAGCCCGCGGGTCCAAGAGACCCAGTACTTC. This gives the protein CASSPRVQETQYF.

The chain is built from TRBV3-1 and TRBJ2-1; TRBD2 matches 10 bases. The germline gives CDR1 LGHDT, CDR2 YNNKEL (reference sequence). Trimming cost V 4 bases and J 9 bases; bases outside gene matches: 9. The CDR3 loop spans 15 amino acids. Written as DNA, the CDR3 is TGTGCCAGCAGCCTGATAGGTAGCGGGGGGTCTGAGCAGTTCTTC. Translation gives CASSLIGSGGSEQFF.

This clonotype was seen a handful of times. In DNA form, the CDR3 reads TGTGCCAGCAGGGGCTTCAATGAGCAGTTCTTC. Its translation: CASRGFNEQFF. The V and J genes are TRBV3-1 and TRBJ2-1; no clear D. The CDR3 extends over 11 amino acids. Germline CDR1 and CDR2: LGHDT and YNNKEL (reference sequence). V lost 6 bases to trimming and J lost 6 bases, with 6 bases between them.

The V call is TRBV4-2, the J call TRBJ2-1; 7 bases agree with TRBD2. With V trimmed by 0 bases and J by 7 bases, 9 bases remained unmatched. Germline V CDR1 and CDR2: LGHNA, YNFKEQ. The CDR3 runs to 16 residues. The CDR3 region has the DNA TGTGCCAGCAGCCAAGATGGTAGCGGGCAGCCAAATGAGCAGTTCTTC. This translates into CASSQDGSGQPNEQFF.

This chain connects TRBV9 to TRBJ1-5; 11 bases line up with TRBD1. Per the germline V gene, CDR1 is SGDLS and CDR2 is YYNGEE. This CDR3 has 15 amino acids. Trimming cost V 3 bases and J 5 bases; bases outside gene matches: 4. Written as DNA, the CDR3 is TGTGCCAGCAGCGGGGGGGACAGGGGGTATCAGCCCCAGCATTTT. It yields the protein CASSGGDRGYQPQHF.

There are many counts of this clonotype. The rearrangement uses TRBV5-1 and TRBJ2-7, with a weak D call TRBD2 (6 bases). The CDR3 has 15 amino acids. Germline CDR1 and CDR2: SGHRS and YFSETQ. V was pared by 2 bases and J by 0 bases, with 12 bases between. This CDR3 is CASSFVPGDSYEQYF. In DNA form, the CDR3 reads TGCGCCAGCAGCTTCGTTCCGGGAGACTCCTACGAGCAGTACTTC.